The entry below describes one T cell receptor beta chain. This table comes from immunoSEQ multiplex PCR, and its TCRdb copy is limited to in-frame clones, with some not included. This repertoire comprises about 31,000 clones; its ten largest clones make up approximately 4.5%. These data are taken from a study of T cells in women clearing cervical HPV infection. The clonotype was recovered from a woman aged 18 to 75 with a cervical HPV16 infection that either progressed to CIN3+ or cleared (not recorded which). Sequencing was carried out using blood buffy coat.

Here the CDR3 reads CSLKRGTDTQYF. The DNA read from the CDR3 is TGCAGTCTTAAGAGGGGCACAGATACG. This chain uses TRBV20-1 with TRBJ2-3, with D possibly being TRBD2 (5 bases). Read coverage stops 3 residues before the CDR3 terminus; the germline J gene supplies the remainder. In germline, CDR1 is DFQATT, CDR2 SNEGSKA (reference sequence). Trimming took off 8 bases at V and 1 base at J, with 10 bases between the two ends. The CDR3 sequence is 12 residues long.